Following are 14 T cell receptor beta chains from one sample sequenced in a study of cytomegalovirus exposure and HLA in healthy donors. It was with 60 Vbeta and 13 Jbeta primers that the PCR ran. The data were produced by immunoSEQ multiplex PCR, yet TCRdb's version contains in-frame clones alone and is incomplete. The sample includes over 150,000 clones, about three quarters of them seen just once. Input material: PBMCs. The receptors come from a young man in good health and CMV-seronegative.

The CDR3: CASSDYRGPQPQHF. The DNA for the CDR3 is TGTGCCAGCAGTGATTACAGGGGGCCTCAGCCCCAGCATTTT. The V gene is TRBV6-5, the J gene TRBJ1-5; 9 positions match TRBD1. V gave up 5 bases and J gave up 6 bases; unmatched junction bases: 5. This CDR3 has 14 residues. Germline CDR1 and CDR2: MNHEY and SVGAGI.

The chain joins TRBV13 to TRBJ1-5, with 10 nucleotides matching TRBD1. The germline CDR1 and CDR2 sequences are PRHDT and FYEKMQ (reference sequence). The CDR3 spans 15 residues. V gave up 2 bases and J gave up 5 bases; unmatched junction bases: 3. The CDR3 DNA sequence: TGTGCCAGCAGCTTAAAGGACAGGGGGGATCAGCCCCAGCATTTT. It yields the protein CASSLKDRGDQPQHF.

DNA for the CDR3: TGTGCCAGCAGTTTAGTGGGGGCTAGCAATCAGCCCCAGCATTTT. Translated: CASSLVGASNQPQHF. The chain employs TRBV27 and TRBJ1-5; possibly TRBD1 for D (6 bases). This CDR3 contains 15 residues. CDR1 MNHEY and CDR2 SMNVEV come from the germline V gene (reference sequence). The V end was cut by 2 bases, the J end by 0 bases, with 8 bases between.

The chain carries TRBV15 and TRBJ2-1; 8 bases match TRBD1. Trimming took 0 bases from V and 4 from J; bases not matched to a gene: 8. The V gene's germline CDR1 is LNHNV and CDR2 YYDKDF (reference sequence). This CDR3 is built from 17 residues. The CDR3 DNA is TGTGCCACCAGCAGAGATATAACAGGGGGAATATACAATGAGCAGTTCTTC. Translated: CATSRDITGGIYNEQFF. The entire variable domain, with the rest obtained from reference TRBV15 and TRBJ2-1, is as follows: DAMVIQNPRYQVTQFGKPVTLSCSQTLNHNVMYWYQQKSSQAPKLLFHYYDKDFNNEADTPDNFQSRRPNTSFCFLDIRSPGLGDTAMYLCATSRDITGGIYNEQFFGPGTRLTVL.

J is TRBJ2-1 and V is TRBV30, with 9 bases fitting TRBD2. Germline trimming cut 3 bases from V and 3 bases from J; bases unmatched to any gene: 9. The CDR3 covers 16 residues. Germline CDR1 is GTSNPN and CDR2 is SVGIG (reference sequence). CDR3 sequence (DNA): TGTGCCTGGAGCGCAATAGCGGGAGTTGGCTACAATGAGCAGTTCTTC. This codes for CAWSAIAGVGYNEQFF.

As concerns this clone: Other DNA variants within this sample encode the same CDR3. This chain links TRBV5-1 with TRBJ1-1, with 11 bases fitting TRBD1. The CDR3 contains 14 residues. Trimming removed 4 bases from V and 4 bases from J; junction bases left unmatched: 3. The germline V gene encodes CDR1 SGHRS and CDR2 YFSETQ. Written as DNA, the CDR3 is TGCGCCAGCAGCCCGGGGACAGGGGGCACTGAAGCTTTCTTT. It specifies CASSPGTGGTEAFF. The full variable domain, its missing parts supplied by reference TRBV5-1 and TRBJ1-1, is KAGVTQTPRYLIKTRGQQVTLSCSPISGHRSVSWYQQTPGQGLQFLFEYFSETQRNKGNFPGRFSGRQFSNSRSEMNVSTLELGDSALYLCASSPGTGGTEAFFGQGTRLTVV.

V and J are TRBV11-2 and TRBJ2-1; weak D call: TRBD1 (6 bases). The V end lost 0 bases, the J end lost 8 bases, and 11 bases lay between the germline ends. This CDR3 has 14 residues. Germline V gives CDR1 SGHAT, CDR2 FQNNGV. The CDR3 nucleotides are TGTGCCAGCAGCTTAGACAGGGGAACGTATGAGCAGTTCTTC. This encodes CASSLDRGTYEQFF.

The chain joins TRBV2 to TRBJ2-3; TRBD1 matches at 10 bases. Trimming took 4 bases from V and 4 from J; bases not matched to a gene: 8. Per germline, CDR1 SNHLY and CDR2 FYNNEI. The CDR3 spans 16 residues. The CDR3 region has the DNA TGTGCCAGCAGTGGACTCCGGGACAGGGGATCAGATACGCAGTATTTT. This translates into CASSGLRDRGSDTQYF.

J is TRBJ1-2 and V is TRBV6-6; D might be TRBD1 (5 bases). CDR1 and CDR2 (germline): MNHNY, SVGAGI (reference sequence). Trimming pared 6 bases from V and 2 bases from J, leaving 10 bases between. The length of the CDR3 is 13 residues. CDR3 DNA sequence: TGTGCCAGCAGCCCGACAGCAAACTATGGCTACACCTTC. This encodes CASSPTANYGYTF.

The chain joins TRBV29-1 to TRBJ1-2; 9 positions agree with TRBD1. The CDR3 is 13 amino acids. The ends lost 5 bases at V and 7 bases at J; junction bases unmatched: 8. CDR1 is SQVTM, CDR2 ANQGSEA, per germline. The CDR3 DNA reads TGCAGCGTTACGGACAGGGGTCCGCTTGGCTACACCTTC. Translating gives CSVTDRGPLGYTF.

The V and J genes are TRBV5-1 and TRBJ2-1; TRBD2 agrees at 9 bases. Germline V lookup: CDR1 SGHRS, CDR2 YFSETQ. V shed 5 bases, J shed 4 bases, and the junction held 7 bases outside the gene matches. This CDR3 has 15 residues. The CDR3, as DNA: TGCGCCAGCAGTTTCCTAGCGGGGAATTACAATGAGCAGTTCTTC. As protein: CASSFLAGNYNEQFF.

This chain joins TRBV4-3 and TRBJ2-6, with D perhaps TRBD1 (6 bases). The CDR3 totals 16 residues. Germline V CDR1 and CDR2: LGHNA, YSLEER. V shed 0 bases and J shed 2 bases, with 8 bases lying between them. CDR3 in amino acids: CASSQDGTTGANVLTF. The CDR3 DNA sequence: TGCGCCAGCAGCCAAGATGGGACAACTGGGGCCAACGTCCTGACTTTC.

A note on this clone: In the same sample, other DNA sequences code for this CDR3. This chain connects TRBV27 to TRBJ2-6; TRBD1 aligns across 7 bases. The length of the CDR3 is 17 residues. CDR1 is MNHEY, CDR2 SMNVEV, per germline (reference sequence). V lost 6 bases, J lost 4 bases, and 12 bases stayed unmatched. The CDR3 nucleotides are TGTGCCAGCAGGACCGACAGGGTACCCTCCGGGGCCAACGTCCTGACTTTC. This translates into CASRTDRVPSGANVLTF.

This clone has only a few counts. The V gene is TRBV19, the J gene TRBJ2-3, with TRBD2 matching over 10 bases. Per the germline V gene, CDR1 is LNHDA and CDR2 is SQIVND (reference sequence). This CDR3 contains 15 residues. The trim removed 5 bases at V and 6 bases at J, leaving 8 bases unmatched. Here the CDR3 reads CASSGLAGVGDTQYF. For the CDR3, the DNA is TGTGCCAGTAGTGGGCTAGCGGGAGTCGGCGATACGCAGTATTTT.